These T cell receptor beta chains were read from a single sample in a study of blood T cells in healthy people across ages. TCRdb re-derived calls from the 5' RACE reads in MiXCR, one entry per CDR3 protein. The sample holds 700,000 or so distinct CDR3 sequences, roughly 41% seen once. Sequencing input: blood. All receptors come from a man at least 80 years old in good health. Both conserved end residues are part of each CDR3. D genes are given only for firm matches.

>TRBJ1-6|14|.|TRBV7-2
CASSSSSYNSPLHF
>TRBJ2-1|15|.|TRBV4-3
CASSQDGYSYNEQFF
>TRBJ1-5|14|.|TRBV3-1
CASSLRASNQPQHF
>TRBJ2-1|16|TRBD2|TRBV5-6
CASSYGSSGRATEQFF
>TRBJ1-2|13|TRBD1|TRBV6-2/TRBV6-3
CASSTTGSDGYTF
>TRBJ2-4|14|.|TRBV4-3
CASSQGSVSDIQYF
>TRBJ2-3|13|.|TRBV6-5
CASSARQADTQYF
>TRBJ2-3|17|.|TRBV12-3/TRBV12-4
CASGFTGPGVFPDTQYF
>TRBJ1-5|16|.|TRBV20-1
CSARESTGYSNQPQHF
>TRBJ2-5|13|.|TRBV7-2
CASSFSKLETQYF
>TRBJ2-5|15|.|TRBV4-2
CASSQDRVGPTTQYF
>TRBJ2-3|15|TRBD1|TRBV11-3
CASSSGTGWSDTQYF